This TCR beta chain was recovered during a study of T cells in Graves' hyperthyroidism and ophthalmopathy. Trimming took 5 bases from V and 4 from J, leaving 9 bases between them. This CDR3 is built from 14 residues. No progression to ophthalmopathy during 18 months of follow-up defined stable disease. Patients showing uncontrolled infection, other autoimmune disease, pregnancy or lactation were ineligible. Regarding this clonotype: Its antigen is still unknown.

Authors of the study amplified TCR beta CDR3 regions from RNA transcripts. Primed by the HTBI set, a first-round RT-PCR was run on the TCR CDR3. Using its own MiXCR run on the multiplex PCR reads, TCRdb lists one record per CDR3 protein. The data contain about 540,000 distinct CDR3 sequences, about 45% of them singletons. General observations from the study: From stable hyperthyroidism, ophthalmopathy was set apart by a 13 V-J model. Blood also held most thyroid clonotypes expanded beyond 0.001.

What was sequenced was peripheral blood or thyroid tissue (not recorded which). The receptor's source is a woman aged 18-30 years with Graves' hyperthyroidism. The chain employs TRBV12-3 or TRBV12-4 and TRBJ1-6; D uncertain. The CDR3 DNA reads as TGTGCCAGCAGTACCGTCGAGTATAATTCACCCCTCCACTTT. This translates into CASSTVEYNSPLHF.